This paragraph reports one T cell receptor (beta chain). Authors' processing steps: Reference gene primer amplification in the assay estimated nucleated cell counts. Sequencing was performed with immunoSEQ multiplex PCR; in TCRdb, only in-frame clones are kept and a portion is missing. Clone size and the V and J calls come from that table; the DNA yielded D and trimming. This table holds 250,000 or so clones, 85% found once. Per germline, CDR1 SGHNT and CDR2 YYREEE (reference sequence). The CDR3 length is 13 residues. V lost 2 bases, J lost 6 bases, and 11 bases lay in between. The sample originates from a study of blood T cell repertoires in COVID-19. Study summary: Some COVID-19 samples were acute and others convalescent; all came from the United States, Italy and Spain.

The TCR originated in a woman aged 55-69 years with active or convalescent COVID-19. Input material: peripheral blood. The rearrangement uses TRBV5-4 and TRBJ1-2, with D uncertain. The CDR3 DNA is TGTGCCAGCAGCTTTAGCTTGCCCCATGGCTACACCTTC. Its protein product is CASSFSLPHGYTF.